The 13 T cell receptor beta chains reported below all come from one sample, sequenced in a study of sequential checkpoint blockade in melanoma (dated by TCRdb to the late 2010s). Libraries came from the immunoSEQ multiplex PCR assay. TCRdb retrieved this table from immuneACCESS and kept in-frame rearrangements only. Not all clones are present; in checked studies, unresolved V genes account for under half, and no reason is known for the remainder. This sample holds about 20,000 clones; over 60% were observed only once. The ten biggest clones cover roughly 20% of the sample. The intended sense of this specimen's treatment or condition label: randomized to nivolumab then ipilimumab (arm A) or the reverse (arm B). This sample comprised CD8+ T cells sorted from blood (inferred from file names), obtained from a patient given nivolumab and ipilimumab in sequence. All receptors come from a human donor with melanoma.

CDR3 bases: TGTGCCAGCAGTGAGTCTAGCGCACTCCACACAGATACGCAGTATTTT. It codes for CASSESSALHTDTQYF. The gene calls are TRBV6-4 and TRBJ2-3; D perhaps matches TRBD2 (6 bases). Germline CDR1 MRHNA, CDR2 SNTAGT. Trimming stripped 3 bases from V and 2 bases from J, with 15 bases between. This CDR3 has 16 amino acids.

The V gene is TRBV6-5, the J gene TRBJ2-2, with 7 bases lining up with TRBD2. J was trimmed by 2 bases and V by 0 bases; bases with no gene match: 3. The V gene's germline CDR1 is MNHEY and CDR2 SVGAGI. CDR3 length equals 16 residues. Written as DNA, the CDR3 is TGTGCCAGCAGTTACTCGGCGGGGGTTAACACCGGGGAGCTGTTTTTT. It is translated as CASSYSAGVNTGELFF.

This chain connects TRBV25-1 to TRBJ2-2; maybe TRBD1 (6 bases). The CDR3 loop spans 13 amino acids. CDR1 and CDR2 (germline): MGHDK, SYGVNS. Trimming removed 5 bases from V and 5 bases from J, with 9 bases in between. CDR3 nucleotide sequence: TGTGCCAGCAGTAACGGACAGACCGGGGAGCTGTTTTTT. It is translated as CASSNGQTGELFF. The complete variable domain, with remaining parts taken from reference TRBV25-1 and TRBJ2-2, reads EADIYQTPRYLVIGTGKKITLECSQTMGHDKMYWYQQDPGMELHLIHYSYGVNSTEKGDLSSESTVSRIRTEHFPLTLESARPSHTSQYLCASSNGQTGELFFGEGSRLTVL.

The chain uses TRBV5-4 and TRBJ2-1; TRBD2 matches 8 bases. The V segment lost 3 bases and the J segment 7 bases; nucleotides outside the gene matches: 6. Germline assignment: CDR1 SGHNT and CDR2 YYREEE (reference sequence). This CDR3 has 14 amino acids. CDR3 coding DNA: TGTGCCAGCAGCTCCGGGGGGGCTAGGAATGAGCAGTTCTTC. Its translation: CASSSGGARNEQFF.

The sample holds a few counts of this clone. The chain carries TRBV5-4 and TRBJ2-7; D is unclear. The CDR3 runs 12 residues. Deletions cut 2 bases from V and 3 bases from J, with 6 bases between. Germline V lookup: CDR1 SGHNT, CDR2 YYREEE (reference sequence). As DNA, the CDR3 is TGTGCCAGCAGCTTTGCAGACTACGAGCAGTACTTC. Translating gives CASSFADYEQYF.

The chain couples TRBV19 to TRBJ2-5, with D maybe TRBD2 (7 bases). TRBJ2-7 explains the end of the DNA better; the J call may be wrong. In germline, CDR1 is LNHDA, CDR2 SQIVND (reference sequence). This CDR3 region has 14 residues. Here the CDR3 reads CASSISGGSAEQYF. As DNA, the CDR3 is TGTGCCAGTAGTATATCGGGGGGCAGCGCCGAGCAGTACTTC.

The J gene is TRBJ2-1, the V gene TRBV27; D possibly corresponds to TRBD2 (5 bases). The CDR3 covers 15 residues. V gave up 0 bases and J gave up 4 bases, with 10 bases separating them. From germline, CDR1 is MNHEY and CDR2 SMNVEV (reference sequence). The CDR3 DNA reads TGTGCCAGCAGTTTATCCCCCGGGGTTTACAATGAGCAGTTCTTC. It translates to CASSLSPGVYNEQFF.

In the case of this clone: The junction and the germline gene differ at one end; a read error may be behind it. The chain combines TRBV5-8 with TRBJ1-4; 8 nucleotides match TRBD1. The germline gives CDR1 SGHTS, CDR2 YDEGEE. The CDR3 consists of 15 residues. CDR3 nucleotide sequence: TGCGCCAGCAGCCAAGACACAGGGGGTGGTGAAAAACTGTTTTTT. This encodes CASSQDTGGGEKLFF. The whole variable domain, filled in from reference TRBV5-8 and TRBJ1-4, reads EAGVTQSPTHLIKTRGQQATLRCSPISGHTSVYWYQQALGLGLQFLLWYDEGEERNRGNFPPRFSGRQFPNYSSELNVNALELEDSALYLCASSQDTGGGEKLFFGSGTQLSVL.

This clone is termed medium-sized. The chain has TRBV7-9 and TRBJ2-7; D gene uncertain. The CDR3 has 13 residues. Trimming stripped 4 bases from V and 3 bases from J, with 10 bases between. Germline CDR1 SEHNR, CDR2 FQNEAQ (reference sequence). CDR3 region: CASSSSIIYEQYF. The CDR3 DNA is TGTGCCAGCAGCTCCAGTATCATCTACGAGCAGTACTTC.

The chain links TRBV7-6 to TRBJ2-7, with TRBD2 identical over 7 bases. Germline trimming cut 5 bases from V and 2 bases from J; bases unmatched to any gene: 6. Germline CDR1 and CDR2: SGHVS and FNYEAQ. The CDR3 runs 14 residues. CDR3 in DNA: TGTGCCAGCAGCCCCGGGACTATTCCCTACGAGCAGTACTTC. Its translation: CASSPGTIPYEQYF. Full variable domain (missing parts from reference TRBV7-6 and TRBJ2-7): GAGVSQSPRYKVTKRGQDVALRCDPISGHVSLYWYRQALGQGPEFLTYFNYEAQQDKSGLPNDRFSAERPEGSISTLTIQRTEQRDSAMYRCASSPGTIPYEQYFGPGTRLTVT.

CDR3 residues: CASSQGGQGYEQYF. The CDR3, as DNA: TGCGCCAGCAGCCAAGGGGGGCAGGGCTACGAGCAGTACTTC. The chain links TRBV4-3 to TRBJ2-7, with D perhaps matching TRBD1 (6 bases). CDR1 and CDR2 (germline): LGHNA, YSLEER. CDR3 length: 14 amino acids. V lost 1 base and J 3 bases, leaving 10 bases between the germline ends.

The V and J genes are TRBV6-5 and TRBJ2-2, with D perhaps matching TRBD1 (5 bases). From germline, CDR1 is MNHEY and CDR2 SVGAGI. V lost 6 bases and J 6 bases, leaving 17 bases between the germline ends. The CDR3 extends over 15 amino acids. As DNA, the CDR3 is TGTGCCAGCAGCTCCCGGATTTGGGGCCCCGGGGAGCTGTTTTTT. Translation: CASSSRIWGPGELFF.

The V gene is TRBV9, the J gene TRBJ2-7, with TRBD2 matching 10 bases. With 2 bases clipped from V and 0 bases from J, the junction kept 5 bases outside the gene matches. This CDR3 is built from 16 residues. The germline gives CDR1 SGDLS, CDR2 YYNGEE. CDR3 sequence: CASSVTSGASSYEQYF. In DNA, the CDR3 is TGTGCCAGCAGCGTTACTAGCGGGGCAAGCTCCTACGAGCAGTACTTC.